This T cell receptor (beta chain) was captured in a study of blood T cells in healthy people across ages. Alongside a J-beta primer mix, a sample-barcoded 5' primer served in a second PCR lasting about 6 to 11 cycles. TCRdb reprocessed the 5' RACE reads with MiXCR, giving one entry per CDR3 protein. This table has under 1,100,000 distinct CDR3 sequences, roughly 24% appearing once. With 7 bases removed from V and 4 bases from J, the gap between germline ends came to 10 bases. Germline CDR1 SNHLY, CDR2 FYNNEI. CDR3 length: 13 residues. Separately, the same data were catalogued under a study of T cells of mothers and their children.

The clonotype was recovered from a girl aged 2-9 years in good health. Sequenced: blood. This rearrangement joins TRBV2 to TRBJ2-2; D is ambiguous. CDR3 nucleotides: TGTGCCAGCATTGGCAGTTCCACCGGGGAGCTGTTTTTT. Translated: CASIGSSTGELFF.